Listed below are T cell receptor beta chains from one sample, sequenced in a study of shared clonotypes between healthy human individuals. Libraries were prepared by immunoSEQ multiplex PCR; TCRdb keeps only in-frame clonotypes and omits some of them. The table includes 1,500,000 or so clones, approximately 98.5% detected once. Sequenced input: naive CD4+ T cells sorted from blood. These receptors all come from a man aged 25 to 40 in good health. CDR3s include the opening cysteine and the closing phenylalanine or tryptophan. D genes are given only for firm matches. Clone size appears in some rows only: once, few, many, or a class for an expanded clone.

d_gene,v_gene,j_gene,abundance,CDR3nt,CDR3aa
TRBD1,TRBV5-5,TRBJ2-3,.,TGTGCCAGCAGCTTGGCGAGGACAGGGAGCACAGATACGCAGTATTTT,CASSLARTGSTDTQYF
.,TRBV18,TRBJ2-7,.,TGTGCCAGCTCACCACCGGGACGGGACGTAGGCTCTTACGAGCAGTACTTC,CASSPPGRDVGSYEQYF
TRBD1,TRBV6-1,TRBJ1-2,.,TGTGCCAGCGCGGGACAGGGGTATGGCTACACCTTC,CASAGQGYGYTF
TRBD2,TRBV11-3,TRBJ2-1,once,TGTGCCAGCAGCTTGGGACTAGCGGGCTACAATGAGCAGTTCTTC,CASSLGLAGYNEQFF
.,TRBV9,TRBJ1-2,.,TGTGCCAGCAGCGTAGGTTCGAATACCCACCCAGATGGCTACACCTTC,CASSVGSNTHPDGYTF
TRBD2,TRBV5-5,TRBJ2-3,.,TGTGCCAGCAGCACCTTAGCGGGAGTCTCAACGGGTGATACGCAGTATTTT,CASSTLAGVSTGDTQYF
.,TRBV6-5,TRBJ2-1,.,TGTGCCAGCAATAGCCTGGGATACAATGAGCAGTTCTTC,CASNSLGYNEQFF
.,TRBV28,TRBJ1-1,.,TGTGCCAGCAGGCTCGGCAGGGTGAACACTGAAGCTCTCTTT,CASRLGRVNTEALF
.,TRBV21-1,TRBJ2-5,.,TGTGCCAGCAGCAACCGAACTAGCGGGAGGAGAGTAGAGACCCAGTACTTC,CASSNRTSGRRVETQYF
.,TRBV28,TRBJ2-7,.,TGTGCCAGCAGTTTACTGGGGTACGAGCAGTACTTC,CASSLLGYEQYF
TRBD2,TRBV28,TRBJ2-5,.,TGTGCCAGCACTCCTGGACTAGCTTTACAAGAGACCCAGTACTTC,CASTPGLALQETQYF
TRBD1,TRBV28,TRBJ1-1,.,TGTGCCAGCAGTTATCCGGGACAGAAGAACACTGAAGCTTTCTTT,CASSYPGQKNTEAFF
TRBD1,TRBV2,TRBJ1-5,.,TGTGCCAGCAGTGGACAGGGTGGGGATCAGCCCCAGCATTTT,CASSGQGGDQPQHF
TRBD2,TRBV7-2,TRBJ2-1,.,TGTGCCAGCAGCCCAGAGGGAGGGGCCTACTACAATGAGCAGTTCTTC,CASSPEGGAYYNEQFF
.,TRBV7-9,TRBJ2-2,.,TGTGCCAGCAGCTTATTTGGGGCGAACACCGGGGAGCTGTTTTTT,CASSLFGANTGELFF
TRBD2,TRBV5-5,TRBJ2-1,.,TGTGCCAGCAGCTTGGAAGGACTAGTTATAGTTGAGTTCTTC,CASSLEGLVIVEFF
TRBD1,TRBV5-6,TRBJ2-7,.,TGTGCCAGCAGCCCGTTTGTGAGTAAACAGGGGGCTTACGAGCAGTACTTC,CASSPFVSKQGAYEQYF
.,TRBV5-1,TRBJ2-7,.,TGCGCCAGCAGCAAAAGAAAGGGAAGCGAGCAGTACTTC,CASSKRKGSEQYF
.,TRBV7-3,TRBJ2-7,.,TGTGCCAGTTCTGACGGCGGCTACGAGCAGTACTTC,CASSDGGYEQYF
.,TRBV5-1,TRBJ2-2,.,TGCGCCAGCAGCCCCCGGGACTTCAACACCGGGGAGCTGTTTTTT,CASSPRDFNTGELFF
.,TRBV27,TRBJ2-3,.,TGTGCCAGCAGCTCGATCGGTTGGACCACAGATACGCAGTATTTT,CASSSIGWTTDTQYF
.,TRBV7-3,TRBJ2-3,.,TGTGCCAGCAGCTCCCTAGGGGATACGCAGTATTTT,CASSSLGDTQYF
.,TRBV5-1,TRBJ2-2,.,TGCGCCAGCAGGGAGAACACCGGGGAGCTGTTTTTT,CASRENTGELFF
.,TRBV10-3,TRBJ2-1,.,TGTGCCATCAGCGGGAACGGGGGATACAATGAGCAGTTCTTC,CAISGNGGYNEQFF
.,TRBV28,TRBJ1-3,.,TGTGCCAGCACCTCAAGACAGTTCTCTGGAAACACCATATATTTT,CASTSRQFSGNTIYF
TRBD2,TRBV19,TRBJ2-2,.,TGTGCCAGTAGCCTCCTAGCGGGAGGGGTCGGGGAGCTGTTTTTT,CASSLLAGGVGELFF
TRBD2,TRBV7-9,TRBJ2-3,.,TGTGCCAGCAGCTTAGCACTAGCGGGAGGATCAGATACGCAGTATTTT,CASSLALAGGSDTQYF
.,TRBV5-1,TRBJ2-7,.,TGCGCCAGCAGCTTTGGGACTTTCTACGAGCAGTACTTC,CASSFGTFYEQYF
.,TRBV5-6,TRBJ2-1,.,TGTGCCAGCAGCCAGATGCAGAGGTACAATGAGCAGTTCTTC,CASSQMQRYNEQFF
TRBD2,TRBV5-1,TRBJ2-7,.,TGCGCCAGCAGCGGACCGCTAGCGGGAGCGGAGGAGCAGTACTTC,CASSGPLAGAEEQYF
.,TRBV20-1,TRBJ2-4,.,TGCAGTGCATTTAAAAACATTCAGTACTTC,CSAFKNIQYF
.,TRBV14,TRBJ1-1,.,TGTGCCAGCAGCCAAGTTTCCAGGGAAGGTGAAGCTTTCTTT,CASSQVSREGEAFF
.,TRBV19,TRBJ1-5,.,TGTGCCAGTAGTGTTAGTGGAGTCCATAGCAATCAGCCCCAGCATTTT,CASSVSGVHSNQPQHF
.,TRBV12-5,TRBJ2-5,.,TGTGCTAGTGCCCAGGGGCAGGGAACCCAAGAGACCCAGTACTTC,CASAQGQGTQETQYF
TRBD2,TRBV6-1,TRBJ2-7,.,TGTGCCAGCAGCCTCAGGGAGGGGACCTACGAGCAGTACTTC,CASSLREGTYEQYF
.,TRBV6-5,TRBJ2-1,.,TGTGCCAGCAGTTACCAGGGAGTCAATGAGCAGTTCTTC,CASSYQGVNEQFF
TRBD1,TRBV29-1,TRBJ2-5,.,TGCAGCGGGTCCGGGACAGGGGGCCAAGAGACCCAGTACTTC,CSGSGTGGQETQYF
TRBD2,TRBV10-3,TRBJ2-6,.,TGTGCCATCAGTGATAGGAGCGGGAGTGTTGGGGCCAACGTCCTGACTTTC,CAISDRSGSVGANVLTF
.,TRBV18,TRBJ1-5,.,TGTGCCAGCTCACCGGGTCCCAATCAGCCCCAGCATTTT,CASSPGPNQPQHF
.,TRBV5-1,TRBJ2-1,.,TGCGCCAGCAGCTTGGCTAGCCCGAGCTCCTACAATGAGCAGTTCTTC,CASSLASPSSYNEQFF
.,TRBV5-1,TRBJ1-2,.,TGCGCCAGCAGCTTGGCCGGAGTCGAGGGGGATGGCTACACCTTC,CASSLAGVEGDGYTF
.,TRBV27,TRBJ1-2,.,TGTGCCAGCAGTTTACAGCCCACTAACTATGGCTACACCTTC,CASSLQPTNYGYTF
TRBD2,TRBV19,TRBJ2-3,.,TGTGCCAGTAGTATCCAGCGACTAGCGGGAGGGCACACAGATACGCAGTATTTT,CASSIQRLAGGHTDTQYF
TRBD1,TRBV6-6,TRBJ1-1,.,TGTGCCAGCAGTTTAGGGGGCGCAGAAGCTTTCTTT,CASSLGGAEAFF
.,TRBV5-1,TRBJ2-7,.,TGCGCCAGCAGCTTGGCAGGGGACGCCTACGAGCAGTACTTC,CASSLAGDAYEQYF
TRBD1,TRBV5-1,TRBJ1-2,.,TGCGCCAGCAGCCCAGACAGGGGAAACTATGGCTACACCTTC,CASSPDRGNYGYTF
.,TRBV18,TRBJ1-5,.,TGTGCCAGCTCACGCAGGGACTTGGGGGGCTTTCAGCCCCAGCATTTT,CASSRRDLGGFQPQHF
TRBD1,TRBV19,TRBJ1-2,once,TGTGCCAGTAGCAATGCGGGACAGGGCAACTATGGCTACACCTTC,CASSNAGQGNYGYTF
.,TRBV5-1,TRBJ2-6,.,TGCGCCAGCAACCGGGACCCCGCCGGGGCCAACGTCCTGACTTTC,CASNRDPAGANVLTF
.,TRBV6-1,TRBJ1-5,.,TGTGCCAGCAGTGAAGTCACAGCCGGCACAATCAAGCCCCAGCATTTT,CASSEVTAGTIKPQHF
.,TRBV19,TRBJ1-5,.,TGTGCCAGTAGTATAGACAGGTTCAATCAGCCCCAGCATTTT,CASSIDRFNQPQHF
.,TRBV10-2,TRBJ2-2,.,TGCGCCAGCAGATCCCGAGAAAAAGCGAACACCGGGGAGCTGTTTTTT,CASRSREKANTGELFF
.,TRBV7-8,TRBJ2-7,.,TGTGCCAGCAGCCATACAGGGATGAGTGAGCAGTACTTC,CASSHTGMSEQYF
.,TRBV7-9,TRBJ1-4,.,TGTGCCAGCAGCTTAAATGACGGCCGCCGGGGTGAAAAACTGTTTTTT,CASSLNDGRRGEKLFF
.,TRBV5-6,TRBJ1-1,.,TGTGCCAGCAGCTTGATACCGAACACTGAAGCTTTCTTT,CASSLIPNTEAFF
.,TRBV2,TRBJ1-5,.,TGTGCCAGCAGTGAGGACAGAATTTATCAGCCCCAGCATTTT,CASSEDRIYQPQHF
TRBD2,TRBV7-8,TRBJ2-7,once,TGTGCCAGCAGCCCCACCCGGACTAGCGGTTACGAGCAGTACTTC,CASSPTRTSGYEQYF
.,TRBV5-1,TRBJ2-1,.,TGCGCCAGCGGGCCAGATACCTACAATGAGCAGTTCTTC,CASGPDTYNEQFF